Sequencing of this TCR beta chain was carried out in a study of T cell changes during pregnancy in multiple sclerosis. Clones were read by immunoSEQ multiplex PCR, and TCRdb kept only the in-frame ones, dropping some. The table lists about 24,000 clones, around nine tenths of them singletons, with 9.4% in the top ten. The CDR3 contains 16 residues. Losses at the gene ends were 4 bases for V and 8 bases for J; bases not matched to a gene: 9. The germline gives CDR1 SGHRS, CDR2 YFSETQ. The V call is TRBV5-1, the J call TRBJ2-1; 13 bases are shared with TRBD2. Here the sequenced sample was CD8+ T cells from peripheral blood mononuclear cells, taken in the third trimester of pregnancy. The TCR comes from a female donor in good health, enrolled as a control in a pregnancy study. The CDR3 DNA follows: TGCGCCAGCAGCCTAAGGACTAGCGGGAGTTCCGATGAGCAGTTCTTC. Its protein product is CASSLRTSGSSDEQFF.